Listed below are T cell receptor beta chains from one sample, sequenced in a study of OX40 agonist ivuxolimab in advanced cancers. Assay: immunoSEQ multiplex PCR; the TCRdb copy retains only in-frame clones and omits some. The data contain 100,000 to 110,000 clones, approximately 89% of them singletons. This sample comprised CD4+ or CD8+ T cells sorted from blood, obtained in a trial of the OX40 agonist ivuxolimab. These receptors all come from an adult with an advanced solid tumor such as melanoma, head and neck, liver or kidney cancer. CDR3s include the opening cysteine and the closing phenylalanine or tryptophan. The D gene is left open where the match is weak. Clone size is given for some rows only: seen once, a few or many times, or a class if the clone is expanded.

V: TRBV6-5
size: few
D: -
length: 13
J: TRBJ2-7
CDR3: CASKKDSSYEQYF
DNA: TGTGCCAGCAAAAAGGACAGCTCCTACGAGCAGTACTTC

V: TRBV7-3
size: -
D: TRBD2
length: 16
J: TRBJ2-3
CDR3: CASSLSGGRGTDTQYF
DNA: TGTGCCAGCAGCTTATCAGGCGGGAGGGGAACAGATACGCAGTATTTT

V: TRBV2
size: -
D: TRBD2
length: 15
J: TRBJ2-1
CDR3: CASISGGASYNEQFF
DNA: TGTGCCAGCATAAGCGGGGGGGCCTCCTACAATGAGCAGTTCTTC

V: TRBV5-1
size: -
D: TRBD1
length: 15
J: TRBJ2-7
CDR3: CASSLASGQGYEQYF
DNA: TGCGCCAGCAGCTTGGCCTCGGGACAGGGATACGAGCAGTACTTC

V: TRBV11-2
size: -
D: -
length: 14
J: TRBJ2-2
CDR3: CASSPGVNTGELFF
DNA: TGTGCCAGCAGCCCGGGGGTGAACACCGGGGAGCTGTTTTTT

V: TRBV7-9
size: -
D: -
length: 14
J: TRBJ1-2
CDR3: CASSLEAETAGYTF
DNA: TGTGCCAGCAGCTTAGAAGCGGAAACGGCTGGCTACACCTTC

V: TRBV5-4
size: -
D: TRBD1
length: 13
J: TRBJ1-2
CDR3: CASRETGNYGYTF
DNA: TGTGCCAGCAGGGAGACAGGGAACTATGGCTACACCTTC

V: TRBV4-1
size: -
D: TRBD1
length: 17
J: TRBJ1-1
CDR3: CASSQATGAHANTEAFF
DNA: TGCGCCAGCAGCCAAGCGACAGGGGCCCATGCGAACACTGAAGCTTTCTTT

V: TRBV20-1
size: -
D: TRBD2
length: 11
J: TRBJ2-7
CDR3: CSAAGAYEQYF
DNA: TGCAGTGCTGCGGGAGCCTACGAGCAGTACTTC

V: TRBV30
size: -
D: -
length: 15
J: TRBJ1-2
CDR3: CAWFFRGGVGGGYTF
DNA: TGTGCCTGGTTCTTCCGAGGCGGGGTAGGAGGAGGCTACACCTTC

V: TRBV5-1
size: -
D: -
length: 12
J: TRBJ2-3
CDR3: CASSPSTDTQYF
DNA: TGCGCCAGCAGCCCAAGCACAGATACGCAGTATTTT

V: TRBV27
size: -
D: TRBD2
length: 15
J: TRBJ2-1
CDR3: CASKLGLAGKYEQFF
DNA: TGTGCCAGCAAATTGGGACTAGCGGGAAAGTATGAGCAGTTCTTC

V: TRBV28
size: -
D: TRBD1
length: 14
J: TRBJ2-5
CDR3: CASSLSQGGETQYF
DNA: TGTGCCAGCAGTTTGTCACAAGGGGGCGAGACCCAGTACTTC

V: TRBV2
size: -
D: TRBD1
length: 15
J: TRBJ2-1
CDR3: CASSETGTVYNEQFF
DNA: TGTGCCAGCAGTGAAACCGGGACAGTCTACAATGAGCAGTTCTTC

V: TRBV19
size: -
D: TRBD1
length: 14
J: TRBJ1-2
CDR3: CASSQTKGASGYTF
DNA: TGTGCCAGTAGTCAAACGAAGGGGGCGTCTGGCTACACCTTC

V: TRBV5-1
size: -
D: TRBD1
length: 16
J: TRBJ2-1
CDR3: CASSRTGSPAYNEQFF
DNA: TGCGCCAGCAGCCGGACAGGGTCCCCCGCCTACAATGAGCAGTTCTTC

V: TRBV9
size: -
D: TRBD1
length: 14
J: TRBJ2-1
CDR3: CASSVAAGGNEQFF
DNA: TGTGCCAGCAGCGTAGCGGCAGGGGGTAATGAGCAGTTCTTC

V: TRBV5-4
size: once
D: -
length: 15
J: TRBJ1-4
CDR3: CASSLERGGNEKLFF
DNA: TGTGCCAGCAGCTTGGAGAGGGGTGGCAATGAAAAACTGTTTTTT

V: TRBV6-1
size: -
D: -
length: 10
J: TRBJ2-1
CDR3: CASSEHEQFF
DNA: TGTGCCAGCAGTGAACATGAGCAGTTCTTC

V: TRBV6-1
size: -
D: -
length: 17
J: TRBJ2-1
CDR3: CASSEAVGGRAYNEQFF
DNA: TGTGCCAGCAGTGAAGCGGTCGGGGGTAGAGCTTACAATGAGCAGTTCTTC

V: TRBV19
size: -
D: TRBD1
length: 16
J: TRBJ1-5
CDR3: CASSASGTGANQPQHF
DNA: TGTGCCAGTAGTGCGTCCGGGACAGGAGCCAATCAGCCCCAGCATTTT

V: TRBV6-1
size: -
D: -
length: 12
J: TRBJ1-5
CDR3: CASSEGNQPQHF
DNA: TGTGCCAGCAGTGAAGGGAATCAGCCCCAGCATTTT

V: TRBV5-1
size: few
D: -
length: 13
J: TRBJ1-1
CDR3: CASSLNYGTEAFF
DNA: TGCGCCAGCAGCTTGAACTATGGCACTGAAGCTTTCTTT

V: TRBV27
size: -
D: -
length: 12
J: TRBJ2-7
CDR3: CASSLSGYEQYF
DNA: TGTGCCAGCAGTTTATCTGGCTACGAGCAGTACTTC

V: TRBV19
size: -
D: -
length: 14
J: TRBJ2-3
CDR3: CASPTGYRTDTQYF
DNA: TGTGCCAGTCCCACCGGATACCGCACAGATACGCAGTATTTT

V: TRBV9
size: -
D: TRBD2
length: 16
J: TRBJ2-2
CDR3: CASSVGTSGDTGELFF
DNA: TGTGCCAGCAGCGTGGGGACTAGCGGGGACACCGGGGAGCTGTTTTTT

V: TRBV29-1
size: once
D: TRBD1
length: 14
J: TRBJ2-7
CDR3: CSVEGTGKSYEQYF
DNA: TGCAGCGTGGAGGGGACAGGGAAGTCCTACGAGCAGTACTTC

V: TRBV28
size: once
D: TRBD2
length: 15
J: TRBJ2-3
CDR3: CASTPGTSGRDTQYF
DNA: TGTGCCAGCACTCCCGGGACTAGCGGGAGGGATACGCAGTATTTT

V: TRBV4-1
size: -
D: -
length: 17
J: TRBJ2-2
CDR3: CASSQDFGTVNTGELFF
DNA: TGCGCCAGCAGCCAAGATTTCGGGACGGTGAACACCGGGGAGCTGTTTTTT

V: TRBV21-1
size: -
D: -
length: 10
J: TRBJ1-4
CDR3: CASSKFGGFF
DNA: TGTGCCAGCAGCAAATTCGGGGGGTTTTTT

V: TRBV19
size: -
D: -
length: 14
J: TRBJ1-5
CDR3: CASSIVYSNQPQHF
DNA: TGTGCCAGTAGTATTGTGTATAGCAATCAGCCCCAGCATTTT

V: TRBV6-1
size: -
D: -
length: 13
J: TRBJ2-7
CDR3: CASSPREHYEQYF
DNA: TGTGCCAGCAGCCCCAGGGAGCACTACGAGCAGTACTTC

V: TRBV10-1
size: -
D: -
length: 14
J: TRBJ2-2
CDR3: CASRAGRNTGELFF
DNA: TGCGCCAGCAGGGCCGGAAGGAACACCGGGGAGCTGTTTTTT

V: TRBV7-9
size: -
D: -
length: 13
J: TRBJ1-2
CDR3: CASRGQGGYGYTF
DNA: TGTGCCAGCAGGGGTCAGGGCGGCTATGGCTACACCTTC